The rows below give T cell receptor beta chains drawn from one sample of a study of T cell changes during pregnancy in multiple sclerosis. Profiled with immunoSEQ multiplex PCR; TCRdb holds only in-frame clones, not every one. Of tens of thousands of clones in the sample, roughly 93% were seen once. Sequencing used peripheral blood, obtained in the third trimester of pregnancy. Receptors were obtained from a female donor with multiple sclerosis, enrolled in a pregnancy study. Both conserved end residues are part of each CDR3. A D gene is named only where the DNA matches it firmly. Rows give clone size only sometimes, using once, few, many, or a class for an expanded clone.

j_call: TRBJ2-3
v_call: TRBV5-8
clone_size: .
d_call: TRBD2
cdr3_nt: TGTGCCAGCAGCTTAGGGACTAGCGGGAGTTATACGCAGTATTTT
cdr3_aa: CASSLGTSGSYTQYF

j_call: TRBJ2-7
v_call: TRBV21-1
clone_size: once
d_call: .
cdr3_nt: TGTGCCAGCAGCAAGGTCGTGGGGGGAAGAATCTACGAGCAGTACTTC
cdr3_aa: CASSKVVGGRIYEQYF

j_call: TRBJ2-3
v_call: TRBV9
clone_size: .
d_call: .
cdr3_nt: TGTGCCAGCAACCCCGGGAGAGGAGCAGATACGCAGTATTTT
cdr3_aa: CASNPGRGADTQYF

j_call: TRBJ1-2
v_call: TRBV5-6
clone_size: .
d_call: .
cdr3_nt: TGTGCCAGCAGCGTAGAACAGGGATATGGCTACACCTTC
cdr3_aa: CASSVEQGYGYTF

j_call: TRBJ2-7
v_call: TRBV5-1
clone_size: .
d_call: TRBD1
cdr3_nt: TGCGCCAGCAGCTTGTTGCCAGGGGGCTACGAGCAGTACTTC
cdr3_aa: CASSLLPGGYEQYF

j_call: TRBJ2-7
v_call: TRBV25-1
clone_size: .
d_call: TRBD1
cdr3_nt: TGTGCCAGCAGCCGACAGGGGGCGTCGGAGCAGTACTTC
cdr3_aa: CASSRQGASEQYF

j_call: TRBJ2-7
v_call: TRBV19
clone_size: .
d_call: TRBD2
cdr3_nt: TGTGCCAGTATGGGAGGGCTCGAGCAGTACTTC
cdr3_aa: CASMGGLEQYF

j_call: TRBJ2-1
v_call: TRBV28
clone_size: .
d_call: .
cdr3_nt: TGTGCCAGCAGTCCCTCAGGGTCCAATGAGCAGTTCTTC
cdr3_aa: CASSPSGSNEQFF

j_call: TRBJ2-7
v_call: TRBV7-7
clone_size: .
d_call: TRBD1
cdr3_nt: TGTGCCAGCAGCCCACGACAGGGGAGCTACGAGCAGTACTTC
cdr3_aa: CASSPRQGSYEQYF

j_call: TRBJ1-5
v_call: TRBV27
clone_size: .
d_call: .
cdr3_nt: TGTGCCAGCAGTTTACAGGGTCTCAATCAGCCCCAGCATTTT
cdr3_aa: CASSLQGLNQPQHF

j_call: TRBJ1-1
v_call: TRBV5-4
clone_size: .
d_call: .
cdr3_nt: TGTGCCAGCAGCTTGGGCTGGCTGAACACTGAAGCTTTCTTT
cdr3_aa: CASSLGWLNTEAFF

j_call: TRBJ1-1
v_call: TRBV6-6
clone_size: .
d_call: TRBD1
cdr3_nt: TGTGCCAGCAGTTACCCCGGACAGGGAAACACTGAAGCTTTCTTT
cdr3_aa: CASSYPGQGNTEAFF